Listed here is a single T cell receptor (beta chain). TCRdb's copy holds only in-frame clones and misses some; the assay was immunoSEQ multiplex PCR. The repertoire holds around 37,000 clones, with roughly 90% as singletons. These data come from a study of blood T cell repertoires in COVID-19. Overall study: The analysed material was cDNA or gDNA that came from T cells, B-cell-depleted T cells, or PBMCs.

Per germline, CDR1 SGHDT and CDR2 YYEEEE. This CDR3 spans 13 amino acids. V was pared by 4 bases and J by 2 bases, with 2 bases of the junction left unmatched. Input material: peripheral blood. The V call is TRBV5-6, the J call TRBJ2-7, with 8 bases lining up with TRBD2. The receptor's source is a man in his fifties or sixties with active or convalescent COVID-19. The DNA of the CDR3 is TGTGCCAGCAGCCTGACTAGCGCCTACGAGCAGTACTTC. Translating gives CASSLTSAYEQYF.